Below are 9 T cell receptor beta chains sequenced from a single sample in a study of blood T cell repertoires in COVID-19. TCRdb's copy holds only in-frame clones and misses some; the assay was immunoSEQ multiplex PCR. The sample has around 290,000 clones; roughly 90% are singletons. The sequenced sample consisted of peripheral blood. These receptors were collected from a man aged 35 to 55 with acute or convalescent COVID-19.

This clone was counted a single time. This sequence joins TRBV5-8 and TRBJ2-4, with 7 nucleotides matching TRBD2. This CDR3 contains 14 residues. Trimming took 3 bases from V and 10 from J; bases not matched to a gene: 10. Germline CDR1 and CDR2: SGHTS and YDEGEE. Written as DNA, the CDR3 is TGTGCCAGCAGCTGGGGGGGACGGTCAGGGATTCAGTACTTC. This gives the protein CASSWGGRSGIQYF.

The chain combines TRBV7-9 with TRBJ1-5; no definite D call. Trimming removed 3 bases at V and 7 bases at J, with 7 bases between. The germline CDR1 and CDR2 sequences are SEHNR and FQNEAQ (reference sequence). The CDR3 runs to 12 residues. Written as DNA, the CDR3 is TGTGCCAGCAGCTTCTTAAGCCAGCCCCAGCATTTT. Protein sequence: CASSFLSQPQHF.

The chain joins TRBV7-2 to TRBJ2-7; D is perhaps TRBD2 (6 bases). The germline CDR1 and CDR2 sequences are SGHTA and FQGNSA. The CDR3 sequence is 14 residues long. Trimming removed 3 bases at V and 0 bases at J, with 9 bases between. The CDR3 loop is CASSFPGSSYEQYF. DNA of the CDR3: TGTGCCAGCAGCTTCCCCGGGAGCTCCTACGAGCAGTACTTC. Full variable domain (missing parts from reference TRBV7-2 and TRBJ2-7): GAGVSQSPSNKVTEKGKDVELRCDPISGHTALYWYRQSLGQGLEFLIYFQGNSAPDKSGLPSDRFSAERTGGSVSTLTIQRTQQEDSAVYLCASSFPGSSYEQYFGPGTRLTVT.

The rearrangement joins TRBV30 to TRBJ1-1; TRBD1 is a possible D gene (5 bases). The CDR3 runs 12 residues. Germline CDR1 is GTSNPN and CDR2 is SVGIG (reference sequence). Trimming cost V 3 bases and J 5 bases, with 10 bases left between them. CDR3 protein: CAWSGGRTEAFF. The CDR3 DNA sequence: TGTGCCTGGAGCGGGGGACGGACTGAAGCTTTCTTT.

J is TRBJ1-5 and V is TRBV5-5; the D gene is possibly TRBD1 (6 bases). V was clipped by 3 bases and J by 3 bases, with 16 bases between them. The CDR3 runs to 16 residues. The germline CDR1 and CDR2 sequences are SGHKS and YYEKEE (reference sequence). CDR3 DNA: TGTGCCAGCAGCTCCGCTCCCCACAGGGACAATCAGCCCCAGCATTTT. It translates to CASSSAPHRDNQPQHF.

The rearrangement links TRBV19 to TRBJ2-1, with TRBD1 matching 7 bases. Germline V gives CDR1 LNHDA, CDR2 SQIVND (reference sequence). After removal of 5 bases from V and 2 bases from J, the junction contained 0 bases not matched to a gene. This CDR3 spans 13 amino acids. The CDR3 DNA is TGTGCCAGTAGTGGGACAGCCTACAATGAGCAGTTCTTC. This sequence encodes CASSGTAYNEQFF. The whole variable domain, filled in from reference TRBV19 and TRBJ2-1, reads DGGITQSPKYLFRKEGQNVTLSCEQNLNHDAMYWYRQDPGQGLRLIYYSQIVNDFQKGDIAEGYSVSREKKESFPLTVTSAQKNPTAFYLCASSGTAYNEQFFGPGTRLTVL.

The gene calls are TRBV12-3 or TRBV12-4 and TRBJ1-1, with D uncertain. The V and J ends lost 1 base and 1 base respectively, with 4 bases between them. The CDR3 length is 13 residues. The CDR3, as DNA: TGTGCCAGCAGTTTAGTCTCGAACACTGAAGCTTTCTTT. It codes for CASSLVSNTEAFF.

The genes are TRBV19 and TRBJ1-2; maybe TRBD1 (5 bases). Germline V gene data show CDR1 as LNHDA and CDR2 as SQIVND (reference sequence). The CDR3 loop spans 11 amino acids. V was trimmed by 3 bases and J by 7 bases, leaving 6 bases between them. The CDR3 protein is CASSIQGGYTF. CDR3 DNA: TGTGCCAGTAGTATTCAGGGTGGCTACACCTTC. Drawing the rest from reference TRBV19 and TRBJ1-2, the complete variable domain is DGGITQSPKYLFRKEGQNVTLSCEQNLNHDAMYWYRQDPGQGLRLIYYSQIVNDFQKGDIAEGYSVSREKKESFPLTVTSAQKNPTAFYLCASSIQGGYTFGSGTRLTVV.

Details on this clone: Other DNA sequences in the same sample also yield this CDR3. This chain connects TRBV12-3 or TRBV12-4 to TRBJ1-1, with D tentatively TRBD1 (5 bases). With 6 bases removed from V and 0 bases from J, the gap between germline ends came to 8 bases. There are 13 residues in the CDR3. The CDR3 bases are TGTGCCAGCAGGCCGACAGTGAACACTGAAGCTTTCTTT. This gives the protein CASRPTVNTEAFF.